This T cell receptor (beta chain) was recorded in a study of identical twins. TCRdb redid the calling of the 5' RACE reads with MiXCR, one entry per CDR3 protein. The sample yields 1,800,000 or so distinct CDR3 sequences, more than 30% seen once. From germline, CDR1 is DFQATT and CDR2 SNEGSKA (reference sequence). CDR3 length: 12 amino acids. The sequence was collected from a newborn girl in good health. Sample: cord blood. The rearrangement uses TRBV20-1 and TRBJ2-1; D could derive from TRBD1 or TRBD2 (5 bases each). TRBJ2-7 matches the DNA end more closely, so the J call is doubtful. The CDR3 nucleotides are TGCAGTGCAGAGAGGGGCTACAATGAGCAGTACTTC. It specifies CSAERGYNEQYF.